Listed here are 27 T cell receptor beta chains from one sample, sequenced in a study of metastatic and nonmetastatic thyroid tumors. TCRdb re-clonotyped the PCR reads through MiXCR. The sample shows roughly 33,000 clones, 15% to 20% of them seen only once. All patients reached thyroid surgery having received no treatment beforehand. The sample was blood. The receptors come from a male donor with papillary thyroid cancer or a benign thyroid nodule (not recorded which). Some clones in this sample may be carry-over from other donors' samples.

This clone was seen more than once but under ten times. The genes are TRBV6-1 and TRBJ1-2, with D unclear. The germline V gene has CDR1 MNHNS and CDR2 SASEGT. Trimming removed 7 bases from V and 4 bases from J, with 13 bases in between. CDR3 size: 13 residues. CDR3 bases: TGTGCCAGCATGTCCCAGGTTTCCTATGGCTACACCTTC. Translating gives CASMSQVSYGYTF.

The gene calls are TRBV28 and TRBJ2-7, with a weak D call TRBD1 (5 bases). This CDR3 spans 12 amino acids. CDR1 is MDHEN and CDR2 is SYDVKM in the germline V gene. The V and J ends lost 5 bases and 10 bases respectively, with 15 bases between them. As DNA, the CDR3 is TGTGCCAGCAGTCTCGAGACAGACGGTCAGTACTTC. Translating it yields CASSLETDGQYF.

J is TRBJ1-4 and V is TRBV7-9; D remains unclear. Trimming cost V 5 bases and J 5 bases, with 18 bases left between them. The CDR3 totals 16 residues. CDR1 is SEHNR, CDR2 FQNEAQ, per germline (reference sequence). CDR3 sequence (DNA): TGTGCCAGCAGCAGAGAACGTGGACGGGAGAATGAAAAACTGTTTTTT. Encoded protein: CASSRERGRENEKLFF.

This clone was found many times. The rearrangement joins TRBV6-1 to TRBJ1-5, with a possible D match to TRBD1 (5 bases). V shed 8 bases and J shed 4 bases, with 15 bases lying between them. The germline CDR1 and CDR2 sequences are MNHNS and SASEGT. The CDR3 length is 14 residues. The CDR3 region is CASPGTPMNQPQHF. DNA of the CDR3: TGTGCCAGCCCCGGGACCCCTATGAATCAGCCCCAGCATTTT.

This clone was recorded at least ten times. The V and J genes are TRBV18 and TRBJ2-3; 8 positions agree with TRBD1. CDR3 length: 12 residues. Unmatched junction bases numbered 2, after V lost 3 bases and J lost 9 bases. Germline V gives CDR1 KGHSH, CDR2 LQKENI. The CDR3 DNA sequence: TGTGCCAGCTCACCCCGGGACAGGACGCAGTATTTT. Translation: CASSPRDRTQYF. Complete variable domain (other parts from reference TRBV18 and TRBJ2-3): NAGVMQNPRHLVRRRGQEARLRCSPMKGHSHVYWYRQLPEEGLKFMVYLQKENIIDESGMPKERFSAEFPKEGPSILRIQQVVRGDSAAYFCASSPRDRTQYFGPGTRLTVL.

This clone was seen at least ten times. The gene calls are TRBV19 and TRBJ2-7; D possibly corresponds to TRBD1 (6 bases). V lost 4 bases, J lost 1 base, and 17 bases lay in between. Germline V gives CDR1 LNHDA, CDR2 SQIVND (reference sequence). CDR3 length: 16 amino acids. CDR3 bases: TGTGCCAGTAGTACCCAAAGGACAGCCCGATCCTACGAGCAGTACTTC. Translating it yields CASSTQRTARSYEQYF.

V is TRBV11-1 and J is TRBJ1-2; tentatively, D is TRBD1 (5 bases). Germline V gene lookup returns CDR1 SGHAT and CDR2 FQDESV (reference sequence). The CDR3 extends over 17 amino acids. V lost 4 bases and J lost 2, with 20 bases in between. The chain's CDR3 is CASSSKRTSGDNYGYTF. CDR3 bases: TGTGCCAGCAGCTCAAAGCGGACATCAGGAGACAACTATGGCTACACCTTC.

This clone was counted at least ten times. This may be a read error, as it is one base from a much larger clone. This chain links TRBV6-4 with TRBJ2-3; a possible D gene is TRBD1 (5 bases). Gene TRBJ1-5 matches the end of the DNA better, so the J call may be wrong. The germline V gene encodes CDR1 MRHNA and CDR2 SNTAGT. This CDR3 spans 13 amino acids. The CDR3 protein is CASSDSDTDTQHF. The CDR3 coding sequence is TGTGCCAGCAGTGACTCGGACACAGATACGCAGCATTTT.

This clone appeared many times. The V and J genes are TRBV7-2 and TRBJ2-4, with D perhaps TRBD1 (6 bases). Trimming took off 3 bases at V and 4 bases at J, with 7 bases between the two ends. The CDR3 length is 13 residues. Germline V gives CDR1 SGHTA, CDR2 FQGNSA. The CDR3 coding sequence is TGTGCCAGCAGCTTGCAGGGGAAAAACATTCAGTACTTC. This translates into CASSLQGKNIQYF.

This clone has more than one count but fewer than ten. The chain is built from TRBV28 and TRBJ1-6; TRBD1 aligns across 7 bases. V lost 7 bases to trimming and J lost 3 bases; unmatched junction nucleotides: 3. The germline gives CDR1 MDHEN, CDR2 SYDVKM. The CDR3 totals 14 residues. This CDR3 is CASKTGDYNSPLHF. In nucleotides, the CDR3 is TGTGCCAGCAAAACAGGGGACTATAATTCACCCCTCCACTTT.

Many counts were recorded for this clone. The rearrangement uses TRBV4-1 and TRBJ2-5; D might be TRBD1 (6 bases). The CDR3 extends over 15 amino acids. Germline V lookup: CDR1 MGHRA, CDR2 YSYEKL. V was pared by 3 bases and J by 2 bases, with 13 bases between. The CDR3 bases are TGCGCCAGCAGCCACCCGGGACACCAACAAGAGACCCAGTACTTC. Its translation is CASSHPGHQQETQYF.

Comment on this clone: Other DNA sequences in this specimen translate into the identical CDR3. The CDR3: CASSLLDRGHTGTGELFF. DNA for the CDR3: TGTGCCAGCAGCTTACTGGACAGGGGTCACACCGGCACCGGGGAGCTGTTTTTT. V is TRBV7-6 and J is TRBJ2-2; 9 bases are shared with TRBD1. V was clipped by 2 bases and J by 4 bases; unmatched bases: 11. The CDR3 is 18 residues long. The germline V gene encodes CDR1 SGHVS and CDR2 FNYEAQ.

The rearrangement uses TRBV6-2 or TRBV6-3 and TRBJ1-1; TRBD1 agrees at 10 bases. The CDR3 is made up of 15 amino acids. From germline, CDR1 is MNHEY and CDR2 SVGEGT. The ends lost 8 bases at V and 1 base at J; junction bases unmatched: 7. This chain's CDR3 is CASYDRGLGNTEAFF. CDR3 sequence (DNA): TGTGCCAGCTACGACAGGGGGCTCGGGAACACTGAAGCTTTCTTT.

The rearrangement links TRBV5-1 to TRBJ1-1; TRBD1 matches 12 bases. V gave up 7 bases and J gave up 1 base; unmatched junction bases: 8. CDR3 length: 16 residues. From germline, CDR1 is SGHRS and CDR2 YFSETQ. The CDR3 loop reads CASDPGQGAKNTEAFF. The CDR3 DNA follows: TGCGCCAGCGATCCGGGACAGGGGGCCAAGAACACTGAAGCTTTCTTT.

This clone is classed as medium-sized. V usage is TRBV6-1 and J usage is TRBJ1-2; possible D gene TRBD1, 5 bases. The CDR3 sequence is 14 residues long. The V and J ends lost 8 bases and 0 bases respectively, with 13 bases between them. Per germline, CDR1 MNHNS and CDR2 SASEGT. This CDR3 is CASVITGTNYGYTF. In nucleotides, the CDR3 is TGTGCCAGCGTGATCACAGGAACTAACTATGGCTACACCTTC.

This clone was counted at least ten times. One end of the junction varies from germline; a read error may be responsible. V and J are TRBV6-1 and TRBJ1-3, with TRBD1 matching over 9 bases. This CDR3 is built from 14 residues. Germline CDR1 MNHNS, CDR2 SASEGT. The CDR3 loop is CASGLTGGGDTIYF. In nucleotides, the CDR3 is TGTGCCAGCGGCCTGACAGGGGGTGGAGACACCATATATTTT.

This clone was observed a handful of times. This chain joins TRBV2 and TRBJ2-1; 7 nucleotides agree with TRBD2. This CDR3 contains 14 residues. The germline CDR1 and CDR2 sequences are SNHLY and FYNNEI. With V trimmed by 2 bases and J by 9 bases, 7 bases remained unmatched. In DNA, the CDR3 is TGTGCCAGCAGTGAATGGGGGACGGGGGGTGAGCAGTTCTTC. This encodes CASSEWGTGGEQFF.

In regard to this clone: Without the conserved terminal phenylalanine or tryptophan, this CDR3 likely stems from a read error. The chain links TRBV7-8 to TRBJ1-2, with TRBD1 as a possible D gene (5 bases). This CDR3 region has 15 residues. Germline lookup yields CDR1 SGHVS and CDR2 FQNEAQ. The V gene lost 6 bases and the J gene lost 8 bases, with 22 bases spanning the gap. DNA of the CDR3: TGTGCCAGCAGTCCAGGTGGGGGGGGAGCGCCGGGCTACACCTCC. Translation: CASSPGGGGAPGYTS.

This clone appeared many times. CDR3 in amino acids: CASSGRDRLMDTQYF. The CDR3, as DNA: TGTGCCAGCAGCGGCCGGGACAGGCTTATGGATACGCAGTATTTT. This sequence joins TRBV7-2 and TRBJ2-3; 8 bases are shared with TRBD1. The CDR3 covers 15 residues. The germline CDR1 and CDR2 sequences are SGHTA and FQGNSA. V shed 5 bases and J 6 bases; nucleotides not matched to a gene: 10.

This clone was seen many times. The gene calls are TRBV4-1 and TRBJ1-5; D not resolved. Germline V CDR1 and CDR2: MGHRA, YSYEKL. This CDR3 spans 15 amino acids. Trimming shortened V by 2 bases and J by 5 bases, and 13 bases separated the two germline ends. CDR3 sequence: CASSQTSPGYQPQHF. The CDR3 DNA reads as TGCGCCAGCAGCCAAACCAGCCCGGGTTATCAGCCCCAGCATTTT.

This clone has at least ten counts. This sequence joins TRBV7-8 and TRBJ2-7; D not resolved. The length of the CDR3 is 12 residues. Trimming took off 5 bases at V and 4 bases at J, with 9 bases between the two ends. Per the germline V gene, CDR1 is SGHVS and CDR2 is FQNEAQ. CDR3 DNA: TGTGCCAGCAGCACAACACTTTACGAGCAGTACTTC. Encoded protein: CASSTTLYEQYF.

For this clone: At one end, the junction sequence differs from germline, possibly due to a read error. This chain connects TRBV6-1 to TRBJ1-2; 10 nucleotides match TRBD1. Germline-derived CDR1 and CDR2 are MNHNS and SASEGT. The CDR3 is 14 amino acids. CDR3: CASGSRDRGYGYTF. In nucleotides, the CDR3 is TGTGCCAGCGGTTCCCGGGACAGGGGCTATGGCTACACATTC.

This clone was found a few times. The sample carries other DNA sequences with the same CDR3. The rearrangement links TRBV6-1 to TRBJ2-7, with a possible D match to TRBD1 (6 bases). The CDR3 has 13 residues. The germline CDR1 and CDR2 sequences are MNHNS and SASEGT. Deletions cut 6 bases from V and 3 bases from J, with 12 bases between. The CDR3 loop reads CASSRQAYYEQYF. The CDR3 bases are TGTGCCAGCAGCAGACAGGCATACTACGAGCAGTACTTC.

Regarding this clone: The conserved phenylalanine or tryptophan is not found at the CDR3 terminus, so this likely reflects a read error. The genes are TRBV28 and TRBJ1-2; D uncertain. Germline assignment: CDR1 MDHEN and CDR2 SYDVKM. This CDR3 spans 13 amino acids. V was shortened by 8 bases and J by 4 bases, with 14 bases between the two germline ends. This CDR3 is CASASGRRYGYTL. CDR3 DNA: TGTGCCAGCGCAAGTGGAAGGCGCTATGGCTACACCTTA.

Worth noting for this clone: A much larger clone lies one base from this, so it may be a read error. This rearrangement joins TRBV20-1 to TRBJ2-4; D is possibly TRBD1 or TRBD2 (5 bases each). This CDR3 contains 14 residues. Trimming left V 8 bases short and J 6 bases short, with 20 bases between. Germline V CDR1 and CDR2: DFQATT, SNEGSKA (reference sequence). CDR3 DNA sequence: TGCAGTTCTTCACCTTGGGGCCGGGGAAACATTCAGTACTTC. Amino acids: CSSSPWGRGNIQYF.

Details on this clone: The germline gene is not matched at one end of the junction; a read error may be the cause. The chain couples TRBV6-4 to TRBJ2-1, with 8 bases fitting TRBD1. There are 14 residues in the CDR3. Per germline, CDR1 MRHNA and CDR2 SNTAGT. CDR3 in DNA: TGTGACAGCAGTCAGGGGGCCCGCTACAATGAGCAGTTCTTC. The encoded protein is CDSSQGARYNEQFF.

This clone was recorded a few times. The rearrangement links TRBV12-3 or TRBV12-4 to TRBJ2-1; TRBD2 matches at 9 bases. The V gene end was trimmed by 0 bases and the J gene end by 9 bases; junction bases not matched to a gene: 15. The CDR3 has 18 amino acids. The CDR3: CASSLAGGLAGFAGEQFF. The CDR3, as DNA: TGTGCCAGCAGTTTAGCGGGTGGGCTAGCGGGGTTTGCTGGTGAGCAGTTCTTC.